This T cell receptor beta chain was captured in a study of cytomegalovirus exposure and HLA in healthy donors. The V segment lost 6 bases and the J segment 4 bases; nucleotides outside the gene matches: 3. Per germline, CDR1 KGHSH and CDR2 LQKENI. This CDR3 is built from 13 residues. Findings and limits, study-wide: Rare TCR sequences dominated, though some public TCRs recurred in many donors.

Sequencing used immunoSEQ multiplex PCR; TCRdb keeps in-frame clones, though not all of them. The repertoire has more than 85,000 clones, around 86% of them found once; the top ten carry approximately 4%. In the case of this clone: Its antigen is currently unknown.

The sequence came from a young woman in good health and CMV-seropositive. Input material: PBMCs. The chain employs TRBV18 and TRBJ2-1, with 7 nucleotides matching TRBD1. CDR3 amino acids: CASSRDRYNEQFF. The CDR3 bases are TGTGCCAGCTCCCGGGACAGATACAATGAGCAGTTCTTC.